A single sample gave rise to the 25 T cell receptor beta chains below, sequenced in a study of early T cells in non-severe SARS-CoV-2 infection. TCRdb redid the calling of the 5' RACE reads with MiXCR, one entry per CDR3 protein. Of about 92,000 distinct CDR3 sequences in the sample, over 15% were seen once. The sequencing sample was made of whole blood. These receptors were obtained from an adult who was a healthcare worker with PCR-confirmed SARS-CoV-2 infection or an uninfected control (not recorded which).

This clonotype has ten or more counts. The chain couples TRBV20-1 to TRBJ2-1; no clear D gene. This CDR3 spans 13 amino acids. With 6 bases removed from V and 7 bases from J, the gap between germline ends came to 16 bases. Per the germline V gene, CDR1 is DFQATT and CDR2 is SNEGSKA (reference sequence). The CDR3 loop reads CSARLIGPNEQFF. CDR3 nucleotide sequence: TGCAGTGCCCGCCTGATTGGCCCAAATGAGCAGTTCTTC.

A few counts support this clonotype. The gene calls are TRBV15 and TRBJ1-1; D may be TRBD1 (6 bases). The CDR3 has 15 amino acids. Germline V gene lookup returns CDR1 LNHNV and CDR2 YYDKDF (reference sequence). The V gene lost 1 base and the J gene lost 1 base, with 10 bases spanning the gap. CDR3: CATSRATQGNTEAFF. The CDR3 DNA reads TGTGCCACCAGCAGAGCCACACAGGGGAACACTGAAGCTTTCTTT.

V gene TRBV28 combines with J gene TRBJ2-3, with 9 bases identical to TRBD2. V shed 6 bases and J 9 bases; nucleotides not matched to a gene: 1. In germline, CDR1 is MDHEN, CDR2 SYDVKM. The CDR3 extends over 11 amino acids. The CDR3 here is CASRLAGTQYF. CDR3 in DNA: TGTGCCAGCAGGCTAGCGGGAACGCAGTATTTT.

This clonotype was seen more than once but under ten times. The chain couples TRBV20-1 to TRBJ2-4, with TRBD2 matching 10 bases. The ends lost 1 base at V and 3 bases at J; junction bases unmatched: 9. The CDR3 sequence is 17 residues long. Germline loops: CDR1 DFQATT, CDR2 SNEGSKA (reference sequence). The CDR3 bases are TGCAGTGCTAGAGGAACTAGCGGGACAGCGGACAAAAACATTCAGTACTTC. Residues: CSARGTSGTADKNIQYF.

This chain uses TRBV24-1 with TRBJ1-2; perhaps TRBD1 as D (5 bases). CDR3 length: 12 residues. The germline gives CDR1 KGHDR, CDR2 SFDVKD. Trimming removed 12 bases from V and 5 bases from J, with 15 bases in between. CDR3 sequence: CAANPGPYGYTF. The CDR3 DNA follows: TGTGCCGCCAACCCGGGGCCATATGGCTACACCTTC.

This clonotype has just a few counts. The V call is TRBV18, the J call TRBJ2-1; possible D gene TRBD1, 5 bases. V shed 5 bases and J shed 8 bases, with 13 bases lying between them. The germline gives CDR1 KGHSH, CDR2 LQKENI. The CDR3 contains 13 residues. In nucleotides, the CDR3 is TGTGCCAGCTCAGGGCAGGGAAGTTATGAGCAGTTCTTC. It codes for CASSGQGSYEQFF.

The V gene is TRBV28, the J gene TRBJ1-5; D not resolved. CDR3 length: 12 amino acids. The V gene's germline CDR1 is MDHEN and CDR2 SYDVKM. Trimming removed 2 bases at V and 4 bases at J, with 3 bases between. This CDR3 reads CASSLINQPQHF. The DNA for the CDR3 is TGTGCCAGCAGTTTAATTAATCAGCCCCAGCATTTT. Using reference TRBV28 and TRBJ1-5 for the parts outside the CDR3, the full variable domain is DVKVTQSSRYLVKRTGEKVFLECVQDMDHENMFWYRQDPGLGLRLIYFSYDVKMKEKGDIPEGYSVSREKKERFSLILESASTNQTSMYLCASSLINQPQHFGDGTRLSIL.

This clonotype was found a few times. The V call is TRBV9, the J call TRBJ2-1, with TRBD2 matching 9 bases. CDR1 and CDR2 from the germline V gene are SGDLS and YYNGEE. The CDR3 spans 16 residues. V shed 0 bases and J 8 bases; nucleotides not matched to a gene: 9. The chain's CDR3 is CASSVGLAVLNDEQFF. CDR3 DNA sequence: TGTGCCAGCAGCGTAGGACTAGCGGTACTAAATGATGAGCAGTTCTTC. The variable domain in full, completed from reference TRBV9 and TRBJ2-1, reads DSGVTQTPKHLITATGQRVTLRCSPRSGDLSVYWYQQSLDQGLQFLIQYYNGEERAKGNILERFSAQQFPDLHSELNLSSLELGDSALYFCASSVGLAVLNDEQFFGPGTRLTVL.

The genes are TRBV11-2 and TRBJ2-7, with D uncertain. CDR1 and CDR2 from the germline V gene are SGHAT and FQNNGV. This CDR3 is built from 13 residues. V shed 5 bases and J shed 7 bases, with 15 bases lying between them. This chain's CDR3 is CASSAVIFEEQYF. The CDR3, as DNA: TGTGCCAGCAGCGCGGTGATTTTTGAGGAGCAGTACTTC.

This chain links TRBV19 with TRBJ2-7; TRBD1 aligns across 8 bases. CDR1 is LNHDA and CDR2 is SQIVND in the germline V gene (reference sequence). There are 14 residues in the CDR3. Trimming at V came to 5 bases and at J to 5 bases, leaving 8 bases not matched to a gene. The CDR3 DNA reads as TGTGCCAGTAGTGCAAGACAGGGGCCCCACGAGCAGTACTTC. Encoded protein: CASSARQGPHEQYF.

This clonotype appeared a few times. This rearrangement joins TRBV5-1 to TRBJ2-3; a possible D gene is TRBD2 (6 bases). This CDR3 has 16 residues. Germline V gene lookup returns CDR1 SGHRS and CDR2 YFSETQ. V lost 0 bases to trimming and J lost 4 bases, with 15 bases between them. As DNA, the CDR3 is TGCGCCAGCAGCTTGGATCCGGCGGCGGGGTCAGATACGCAGTATTTT. Its translation: CASSLDPAAGSDTQYF.

In its sample, this clonotype was seen a few times. This chain links TRBV20-1 with TRBJ2-2; D tentatively fits TRBD1 or TRBD2 (5 bases each). Germline assignment: CDR1 DFQATT and CDR2 SNEGSKA (reference sequence). This CDR3 contains 18 residues. V was trimmed by 1 base and J by 0 bases, leaving 18 bases between them. CDR3 region: CSARVYVGAGTNTGELFF. The CDR3 region has the DNA TGCAGTGCTAGAGTGTATGTCGGGGCAGGGACGAACACCGGGGAGCTGTTTTTT.

V and J are TRBV20-1 and TRBJ1-1; D uncertain. The CDR3 has 11 residues. Trimming left V 4 bases short and J 6 bases short, with 9 bases between. Germline CDR1 reads DFQATT; CDR2 reads SNEGSKA (reference sequence). The CDR3 bases are TGCAGTGCTACCGGTTGGGCTGAAGCTTTCTTT. Translating gives CSATGWAEAFF.

The CDR3: CASSLGQVLYSTDTQYF. The CDR3 DNA reads TGTGCCAGCAGTCTTGGACAGGTTCTATATAGCACAGATACGCAGTATTTT. V gene TRBV6-1 combines with J gene TRBJ2-3, with 7 bases aligning to TRBD1. Germline lookup yields CDR1 MNHNS and CDR2 SASEGT. The ends lost 5 bases at V and 0 bases at J; junction bases unmatched: 11. The CDR3 consists of 17 residues.

The rearrangement links TRBV10-3 to TRBJ2-7; perhaps TRBD2 as D (7 bases). CDR3 length: 14 residues. Per the germline V gene, CDR1 is ENHRY and CDR2 is SYGVKD. Trimming took 2 bases from V and 5 from J, leaving 13 bases between them. The CDR3 DNA follows: TGTGCCATCAGTGAGCCCGGGGGGCACGACGAGCAGTACTTC. This gives the protein CAISEPGGHDEQYF.

The J gene is TRBJ1-5, the V gene TRBV7-2; D is perhaps TRBD1 (6 bases). The CDR3 spans 14 residues. Germline V gene sequence: CDR1 SGHTA, CDR2 FQGNSA. V was pared by 4 bases and J by 3 bases, with 10 bases between. DNA for the CDR3: TGTGCCAGCAGCTATGGACAGAACAATCAGCCCCAGCATTTT. Protein: CASSYGQNNQPQHF.

The rearrangement joins TRBV6-5 to TRBJ2-1, with 12 nucleotides matching TRBD2. CDR1 and CDR2 (germline): MNHEY, SVGAGI. This CDR3 comprises 15 residues. Trimming took 6 bases from V and 6 from J; bases not matched to a gene: 6. Here the CDR3 reads CASRLAGGSGNEQFF. CDR3 nucleotides: TGTGCCAGCAGACTAGCGGGAGGATCGGGCAATGAGCAGTTCTTC.

The V gene is TRBV6-5, the J gene TRBJ2-1; D uncertain. CDR3 size: 12 residues. Per the germline V gene, CDR1 is MNHEY and CDR2 is SVGAGI. The V end was cut by 3 bases, the J end by 10 bases, with 10 bases between. CDR3 residues: CASSYNWREQFF. CDR3 sequence (DNA): TGTGCCAGCAGTTATAATTGGCGGGAGCAGTTCTTC.

In this sample, this clonotype turned up a few times. This chain joins TRBV10-2 and TRBJ2-3; 8 bases align to TRBD2. With 6 bases clipped from V and 1 base from J, the junction kept 12 bases outside the gene matches. The CDR3 totals 17 residues. Looked up from germline, CDR1 is WSHSY and CDR2 is SAAADI. The CDR3 DNA follows: TGCGCCAGCAGCCCCTGGGGCGGGGGGCTGGGCACAGATACGCAGTATTTT. It specifies CASSPWGGGLGTDTQYF.

This clonotype has only a few counts. V is TRBV12-3 or TRBV12-4 and J is TRBJ1-1; 9 nucleotides match TRBD1. This CDR3 comprises 14 residues. The V and J ends lost 4 bases and 7 bases, in that order; junction bases with no gene match: 7. The CDR3 coding sequence is TGTGCCAGCAGTTCGACGGACAGGGGAAATGAAGCTTTCTTT. Encoded protein: CASSSTDRGNEAFF.

This chain connects TRBV29-1 to TRBJ2-5; no clear D gene. V was pared by 0 bases and J by 2 bases, with 4 bases between. CDR1 is SQVTM, CDR2 ANQGSEA, per germline. The CDR3 length is 12 residues. CDR3 in DNA: TGCAGCGTTGAAGACAGACAAGAGACCCAGTACTTC. It specifies CSVEDRQETQYF. The entire variable domain, with the rest obtained from reference TRBV29-1 and TRBJ2-5, is as follows: SAVISQKPSRDICQRGTSLTIQCQVDSQVTMMFWYRQQPGQSLTLIATANQGSEATYESGFVIDKFPISRPNLTFSTLTVSNMSPEDSSIYLCSVEDRQETQYFGPGTRLLVL.

This clonotype showed up just a few times. Here the CDR3 reads CASSLVEYEQYF. DNA of the CDR3: TGTGCCAGCAGCTTAGTAGAGTACGAGCAGTACTTC. This sequence joins TRBV7-9 and TRBJ2-7; no clear D gene. CDR3 length: 12 amino acids. Germline CDR1 reads SEHNR; CDR2 reads FQNEAQ (reference sequence). V was shortened by 1 base and J by 4 bases, with 5 bases between the two germline ends.

This clonotype was observed a few times. V usage is TRBV18 and J usage is TRBJ1-2; no reliable D call. Per the germline V gene, CDR1 is KGHSH and CDR2 is LQKENI. Trimming shortened V by 0 bases and J by 3 bases, and 5 bases separated the two germline ends. There are 13 residues in the CDR3. The DNA of the CDR3 is TGTGCCAGCTCACCACCGGGCTACTATGGCTACACCTTC. Protein sequence: CASSPPGYYGYTF.

This chain uses TRBV29-1 with TRBJ2-7; 13 bases are shared with TRBD2. This CDR3 contains 16 residues. The ends lost 6 bases at V and 4 bases at J; junction bases unmatched: 12. Looked up from germline, CDR1 is SQVTM and CDR2 is ANQGSEA. CDR3 loop: CSVKTERGLAGYEQYF. The CDR3 DNA is TGCAGCGTCAAAACCGAAAGGGGACTAGCGGGGTACGAGCAGTACTTC.

The chain recombines TRBV30 with TRBJ1-2, with D uncertain. This CDR3 spans 11 amino acids. V gave up 4 bases and J gave up 8 bases, with 11 bases separating them. Germline V gene data show CDR1 as GTSNPN and CDR2 as SVGIG (reference sequence). CDR3 sequence: CAWMRGEGYTF. In DNA form, the CDR3 reads TGTGCCTGGATGCGGGGAGAAGGCTACACCTTC.